This passage covers 16 T cell receptor beta chains from one sample sequenced in a study of shared clonotypes between healthy human individuals. The naive CD8 population came from CD45RO-negative cells selected for CCR7, without terminally differentiated effector memory CD45RA+ cells. Using immunoSEQ multiplex PCR, the repertoire was profiled, and TCRdb retains in-frame clones only, with some absent. Counted here are about 600,000 clones, roughly 98% occurring once; the ten biggest clones make up 0.3%. The sample consisted of naive CD8+ T cells sorted from blood. The receptors stem from a man aged 25 to 40 in good health.

The chain recombines TRBV6-5 with TRBJ1-4; D is perhaps TRBD1 (6 bases). The germline V and J ends were trimmed by 4 bases and 2 bases, with 8 bases remaining between them. The V gene's germline CDR1 is MNHEY and CDR2 SVGAGI. The CDR3 covers 14 residues. In DNA form, the CDR3 reads TGTGCCAGCAGTTTCACAGGGACTAATGAAAAACTGTTTTTT. Amino acids: CASSFTGTNEKLFF.

The chain is built from TRBV28 and TRBJ2-1; 13 bases align to TRBD2. Trimming at V came to 3 bases and at J to 5 bases, leaving 4 bases not matched to a gene. The CDR3 covers 16 residues. Germline values: CDR1 MDHEN, CDR2 SYDVKM. Here the CDR3 DNA reads TGTGCCAGCAGTTTCCTCACTAGCGGGAGGGACAATGAGCAGTTCTTC. Amino acid sequence: CASSFLTSGRDNEQFF.

The rearrangement joins TRBV4-3 to TRBJ2-1, with 8 bases matching TRBD2. The CDR3 has 16 residues. Germline CDR1 is LGHNA and CDR2 is YSLEER. The V and J ends lost 1 base and 7 bases, in that order; junction bases with no gene match: 9. The CDR3 coding sequence is TGCGCCAGCAGCCAAGGTTGGAGTAGCGGGATTAATGAGCAGTTCTTC. The encoded protein is CASSQGWSSGINEQFF.

The CDR3 is CSAFDNEQFF. CDR3 nucleotides: TGCAGTGCGTTTGACAATGAGCAGTTCTTC. J is TRBJ2-1 and V is TRBV20-1; D is undetermined. The V end lost 6 bases, the J end lost 5 bases, and 5 bases lay between the germline ends. Germline CDR1 is DFQATT and CDR2 is SNEGSKA (reference sequence). The CDR3 consists of 10 residues.

The chain links TRBV28 to TRBJ2-1; 13 positions match TRBD2. Germline loops: CDR1 MDHEN, CDR2 SYDVKM. Trimming at V came to 7 bases and at J to 10 bases, leaving 16 bases not matched to a gene. CDR3 length: 17 amino acids. Written as DNA, the CDR3 is TGTGCCAGCAAAACCCTGAACGGACTAGCGGGAGTAGAGGAGCAGTTCTTC. This sequence encodes CASKTLNGLAGVEEQFF.

The genes are TRBV7-9 and TRBJ2-5; the match to TRBD2 covers 11 bases. The CDR3 spans 15 residues. Trimming took 5 bases from V and 4 from J; bases not matched to a gene: 6. Germline CDR1 and CDR2: SEHNR and FQNEAQ (reference sequence). The CDR3 bases are TGTGCCAGCAGCGCCCCGGGACTAGCGGTAGAGACCCAGTACTTC. Translation: CASSAPGLAVETQYF. The full variable domain, with the rest looked up from reference TRBV7-9 and TRBJ2-5, is DTGVSQNPRHKITKRGQNVTFRCDPISEHNRLYWYRQTLGQGPEFLTYFQNEAQLEKSRLLSDRFSAERPKGSFSTLEIQRTEQGDSAMYLCASSAPGLAVETQYFGPGTRLLVL.

Turning to this clone: Other DNA sequences within the sample encode an identical CDR3. The chain couples TRBV6-5 to TRBJ1-5; D possibly corresponds to TRBD1 (5 bases). Germline assignment: CDR1 MNHEY and CDR2 SVGAGI. V gave up 0 bases and J gave up 0 bases, with 6 bases separating them. This CDR3 is built from 15 residues. The CDR3 nucleotides are TGTGCCAGCAGTTACTCAGGGGATAGCAATCAGCCCCAGCATTTT. Protein product: CASSYSGDSNQPQHF.

The chain joins TRBV14 to TRBJ2-7; D is unclear. This CDR3 is built from 11 residues. V lost 5 bases, J lost 2 bases, and 4 bases lay in between. Looked up from germline, CDR1 is SGHDN and CDR2 is FVKESK. DNA for the CDR3: TGTGCCAGCAGCGCGGCCTACGAGCAGTACTTC. This codes for CASSAAYEQYF.

The V gene is TRBV29-1, the J gene TRBJ2-5, with D perhaps TRBD2 (6 bases). The V gene's germline CDR1 is SQVTM and CDR2 ANQGSEA. The CDR3 has 15 residues. V lost 4 bases and J 0 bases, leaving 15 bases between the germline ends. Here the CDR3 DNA reads TGCAGCGTTGGCGGGGTGGGAGCCCACCAAGAGACCCAGTACTTC. This codes for CSVGGVGAHQETQYF.

The J gene is TRBJ2-7, the V gene TRBV7-2; possibly TRBD2 for D (6 bases). The CDR3 loop spans 16 amino acids. V was clipped by 5 bases and J by 2 bases, with 19 bases between them. CDR1 and CDR2 from the germline V gene are SGHTA and FQGNSA. In DNA, the CDR3 is TGTGCCAGCAGCCCACGGTCGGCGGGGAGCCCCTACGAGCAGTACTTC. Translated: CASSPRSAGSPYEQYF.

V gene TRBV7-6 combines with J gene TRBJ1-5; D is uncertain. V lost 1 base to trimming and J lost 5 bases, with 6 bases between them. The V gene's germline CDR1 is SGHVS and CDR2 FNYEAQ. The CDR3 runs 13 residues. The CDR3, as DNA: TGTGCCAGCAGCTTAGGCGGTTATCAGCCCCAGCATTTT. It codes for CASSLGGYQPQHF.

The chain recombines TRBV2 with TRBJ2-7; 11 bases are shared with TRBD1. Germline CDR1 is SNHLY and CDR2 is FYNNEI. This CDR3 has 14 residues. The J segment lost 5 bases and the V segment lost 5 bases, leaving 5 bases of the junction unmatched. The CDR3 DNA sequence: TGTGCCAGCAGTACACGGACAGGGGGCCACGAGCAGTACTTC. Protein sequence: CASSTRTGGHEQYF.

CDR3 region: CASSLPGDGTDTQYF. The CDR3 DNA is TGTGCCAGCAGTTTACCAGGGGACGGCACAGATACGCAGTATTTT. The chain combines TRBV27 with TRBJ2-3; perhaps TRBD1 as D (6 bases). From germline, CDR1 is MNHEY and CDR2 SMNVEV (reference sequence). The CDR3 spans 15 residues. Trimming left V 2 bases short and J 1 base short, with 10 bases between.

The chain combines TRBV7-8 with TRBJ2-1, with D tentatively TRBD1 or TRBD2 (7 bases each). Trimming removed 1 base from V and 8 bases from J, with 12 bases in between. The CDR3 covers 14 residues. The germline V gene encodes CDR1 SGHVS and CDR2 FQNEAQ. CDR3 in amino acids: CASSLGEGAYEQFF. The CDR3 DNA sequence: TGTGCCAGCAGCTTAGGGGAGGGGGCCTATGAGCAGTTCTTC.

Written as DNA, the CDR3 is TGTGCCTGGAGTGTTATGGGGCTGAACAATCAGCCCCAGCATTTT. Translating gives CAWSVMGLNNQPQHF. This rearrangement joins TRBV30 to TRBJ1-5, with D possibly TRBD1 on 5 matching bases. The CDR3 has 15 amino acids. Germline V gene data show CDR1 as GTSNPN and CDR2 as SVGIG (reference sequence). The ends were cut back, 0 bases at V and 3 bases at J, with 12 bases in the middle.

This clone was seen just once. The chain has TRBV25-1 and TRBJ2-3; maybe TRBD2 (6 bases). V shed 8 bases and J shed 2 bases, with 11 bases lying between them. The CDR3 is 13 amino acids. Germline V gene data show CDR1 as MGHDK and CDR2 as SYGVNS. Here the CDR3 DNA reads TGTGCCAGCTCCGGGACTCTCACAGATACGCAGTATTTT. Its translation: CASSGTLTDTQYF.